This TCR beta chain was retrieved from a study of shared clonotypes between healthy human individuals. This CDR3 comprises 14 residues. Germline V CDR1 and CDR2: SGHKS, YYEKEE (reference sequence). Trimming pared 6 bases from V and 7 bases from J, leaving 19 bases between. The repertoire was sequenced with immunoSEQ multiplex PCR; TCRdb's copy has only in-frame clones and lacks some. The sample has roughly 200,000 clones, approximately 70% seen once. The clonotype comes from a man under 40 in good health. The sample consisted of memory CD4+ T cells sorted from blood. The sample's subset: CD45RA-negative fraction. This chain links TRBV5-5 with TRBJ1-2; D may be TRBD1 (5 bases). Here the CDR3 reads CASTFVGDGVGYTF. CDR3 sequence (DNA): TGTGCCAGCACCTTTGTCGGGGACGGGGTTGGCTACACCTTC.